Shown below are 26 T cell receptor beta chains from a single sample sequenced in a study of sequential checkpoint blockade in melanoma. Repertoires were generated with immunoSEQ multiplex PCR, while TCRdb's copy carries only in-frame clones and drops some. The sample carries just over 500 clones, around 19% recorded once. Treatment denoted: randomized to nivolumab then ipilimumab (arm A) or the reverse (arm B). Material: tumor tissue (inferred from file names), obtained from a patient given nivolumab and ipilimumab in sequence. The source of these receptors is a human donor with melanoma.

The table lists this clone with a few counts. The chain employs TRBV6-8 and TRBJ1-4; D call uncertain. V lost 10 bases, J lost 7 bases, and 22 bases lay in between. The CDR3 contains 15 residues. The germline V gene has CDR1 MNHGY and CDR2 SAAAGT. Written as DNA, the CDR3 is TGTGCCACTACATGGTTAACCACAAAGGGTGAAAAACTGTTTTTT. This gives the protein CATTWLTTKGEKLFF.

Within the sample, this clone is large. V usage is TRBV11-3 and J usage is TRBJ2-1; 7 bases match TRBD2. CDR1 and CDR2 (germline): SGHNT, YENEEA. This CDR3 has 15 residues. V dropped 5 bases and J dropped 7; count of bases not matched to a gene: 11. CDR3 region: CASSKPLGLGNEQFF. The CDR3 nucleotides read TGTGCCAGCAGCAAACCGTTAGGACTAGGGAATGAGCAGTTCTTC.

The chain employs TRBV6-8 and TRBJ2-1; 14 bases are a match to TRBD2. This CDR3 is built from 15 residues. Germline trimming cut 5 bases from V and 8 bases from J; bases unmatched to any gene: 5. Germline V gives CDR1 MNHGY, CDR2 SAAAGT. CDR3 sequence reads: CASSGTSGSKDEQFF. The DNA for the CDR3 is TGTGCCAGCAGTGGGACTAGCGGGAGTAAGGATGAGCAGTTCTTC.

The chain uses TRBV28 and TRBJ2-1; TRBD2 aligns across 11 bases. This CDR3 spans 16 amino acids. Germline trimming cut 7 bases from V and 5 bases from J; bases unmatched to any gene: 10. Germline CDR1 and CDR2: MDHEN and SYDVKM. The DNA for the CDR3 is TGTGCCAGCACCCCTTTTAGCGGGAGGGCCCACAATGAGCAGTTCTTC. Protein product: CASTPFSGRAHNEQFF.

This clone is labeled medium-sized. The CDR3 region has the DNA TGTGCCAGCAGCTTAGTGGCGGCCTCCTACGAGCAGTACTTC. As protein: CASSLVAASYEQYF. The chain combines TRBV11-3 with TRBJ2-7; D remains unclear. The V gene lost 1 base and the J gene lost 0 bases, with 7 bases spanning the gap. This CDR3 region has 14 residues. CDR1 and CDR2 from the germline V gene are SGHNT and YENEEA.

The chain links TRBV19 to TRBJ2-7; D unclear. Trimming removed 5 bases from V and 3 bases from J, with 11 bases in between. The germline V gene has CDR1 LNHDA and CDR2 SQIVND (reference sequence). This CDR3 comprises 13 residues. In DNA form, the CDR3 reads TGTGCCAGTAGTCCCAACGTAGGCTACGAGCAGTACTTC. Its protein product is CASSPNVGYEQYF.

In its sample, this clone was seen a few times. This chain uses TRBV4-1 with TRBJ2-1, with a weak D call TRBD1 (6 bases). V was trimmed by 0 bases and J by 7 bases, leaving 13 bases between them. Germline V gene data show CDR1 as MGHRA and CDR2 as YSYEKL. The CDR3 extends over 15 amino acids. CDR3 residues: CASSQDKRDTNEQFF. CDR3 nucleotides: TGCGCCAGCAGCCAAGATAAGAGGGACACAAATGAGCAGTTCTTC.

The chain recombines TRBV5-1 with TRBJ2-3; 12 nucleotides match TRBD2. The CDR3 sequence is 16 residues long. Germline values: CDR1 SGHRS, CDR2 YFSETQ. V shed 4 bases, J shed 4 bases, and the junction held 7 bases outside the gene matches. CDR3 protein: CASSPLASGGADTQYF. For the CDR3, the DNA is TGCGCCAGCAGCCCCCTGGCTAGCGGGGGGGCAGATACGCAGTATTTT.

The V call is TRBV14, the J call TRBJ2-7; D could derive from TRBD1 or TRBD2 (5 bases each). The germline V and J ends were trimmed by 2 bases and 3 bases, with 20 bases remaining between them. In germline, CDR1 is SGHDN, CDR2 FVKESK. The CDR3 runs 17 residues. In DNA, the CDR3 is TGTGCCAGCAGCCAACCACACTGGGACGGACTTCTCTACGAGCAGTACTTC. Protein sequence: CASSQPHWDGLLYEQYF.

In its sample, this clone ranks as medium-sized. The chain recombines TRBV11-3 with TRBJ2-5; 9 nucleotides match TRBD1. Trimming took 7 bases from V and 5 from J; bases not matched to a gene: 14. CDR3 size: 16 residues. The V gene's germline CDR1 is SGHNT and CDR2 YENEEA. CDR3 sequence reads: CASNLKGQGFWETQYF. DNA of the CDR3: TGTGCCAGCAACCTGAAGGGACAGGGTTTTTGGGAGACCCAGTACTTC.

In this sample, this clone is medium-sized (0.01 to 0.1%). V usage is TRBV11-3 and J usage is TRBJ2-5, with 8 bases that match TRBD1. From germline, CDR1 is SGHNT and CDR2 YENEEA. This CDR3 is 15 amino acids long. The V gene end was trimmed by 5 bases and the J gene end by 5 bases; junction bases not matched to a gene: 10. DNA for the CDR3: TGTGCCAGCAGCCCGAACCAGGGGGCCGGGGAGACCCAGTACTTC. The encoded protein is CASSPNQGAGETQYF.

By share, this clone ranks as large. The chain is built from TRBV6-8 and TRBJ1-5, with D perhaps matching TRBD1 (5 bases). This CDR3 is 14 amino acids long. Trimming removed 6 bases at V and 4 bases at J, with 13 bases between. Germline V lookup: CDR1 MNHGY, CDR2 SAAAGT. The DNA of the CDR3 is TGTGCCAGCAGCTCTGACAGCGAGAATCAGCCCCAGCATTTT. Its protein is CASSSDSENQPQHF.

This clone is large (0.1 to 1%) within its sample. V and J are TRBV11-3 and TRBJ2-3; 7 bases fit TRBD2. CDR3 size: 15 residues. V lost 3 bases and J lost 3; bases outside the gene matches: 6. CDR1 SGHNT and CDR2 YENEEA come from the germline V gene. The CDR3 DNA reads as TGTGCCAGCAGCTTTGGCGGGAGAGCAACAGATACGCAGTATTTT. Translating gives CASSFGGRATDTQYF. Together with reference TRBV11-3 and TRBJ2-3, the CDR3 gives the full variable domain: EAGVVQSPRYKIIEKKQPVAFWCNPISGHNTLYWYLQNLGQGPELLIRYENEEAVDDSQLPKDRFSAERLKGVDSTLKIQPAELGDSAVYLCASSFGGRATDTQYFGPGTRLTVL.

The V call is TRBV5-1, the J call TRBJ2-1; 9 nucleotides align to TRBD1. V dropped 1 base and J dropped 2; count of bases not matched to a gene: 7. The CDR3 loop spans 17 amino acids. Germline V gene sequence: CDR1 SGHRS, CDR2 YFSETQ. Here the CDR3 reads CASSLPGTGWPYNEQFF. For the CDR3, the DNA is TGCGCCAGCAGCTTGCCCGGGACAGGGTGGCCCTACAATGAGCAGTTCTTC.

The gene calls are TRBV10-1 and TRBJ1-5; D may be TRBD1 (6 bases). This CDR3 has 14 residues. Trimming pared 6 bases from V and 5 bases from J, leaving 14 bases between. CDR1 WNHNN and CDR2 SYGVQD come from the germline V gene (reference sequence). Here the CDR3 DNA reads TGCGCCAGCAGAATCGGGACACTATATCAGCCCCAGCATTTT. Translation: CASRIGTLYQPQHF.

Notes on this clone: Its ends do not fully match the called genes, so a read error is possible. This chain joins TRBV6-8 and TRBJ2-7; D assignment may be TRBD1 or TRBD2 (5 bases each). Per the germline V gene, CDR1 is MNHGY and CDR2 is SAAAGT. The CDR3 contains 12 residues. Here the CDR3 reads CASSYNLGRLQF. CDR3 coding DNA: TGTGCCAGCAGTTACAATCTGGGACGGCTTCAATTC.

The gene calls are TRBV28 and TRBJ2-5, with D possibly called TRBD1 or TRBD2 (6 bases each). The germline gives CDR1 MDHEN, CDR2 SYDVKM. V was clipped by 2 bases and J by 1 base, with 8 bases between them. The CDR3 has 14 residues. CDR3 sequence: CASSLPGAQETQYF. The CDR3 DNA reads TGTGCCAGCAGTTTACCGGGGGCCCAAGAGACCCAGTACTTC.

The CDR3, as DNA: TGTGCCAGCTCACCACTGGAGTTGGGGGGACCAGATACGCAGTATTTT. Translation: CASSPLELGGPDTQYF. The V gene is TRBV18, the J gene TRBJ2-3, with D possibly TRBD2 on 6 matching bases. The CDR3 loop spans 16 amino acids. V lost 1 base, J lost 4 bases, and 15 bases lay in between. Looked up from germline, CDR1 is KGHSH and CDR2 is LQKENI.

The chain combines TRBV15 with TRBJ2-5; the match to TRBD1 covers 7 bases. Germline-derived CDR1 and CDR2 are LNHNV and YYDKDF (reference sequence). The CDR3 spans 14 residues. Trimming cost V 3 bases and J 4 bases; bases outside gene matches: 5. CDR3 coding DNA: TGTGCCACCAGCAGGAACAGGGGTAGAGAGACCCAGTACTTC. It encodes CATSRNRGRETQYF.

This clone turned up a few times. V gene TRBV6-8 combines with J gene TRBJ2-3; TRBD2 aligns across 16 bases. CDR1 is MNHGY, CDR2 SAAAGT, per germline. The CDR3 length is 18 residues. V lost 5 bases and J lost 2; bases outside the gene matches: 7. The CDR3 loop reads CASSHPGLAGGNTDTQYF. The CDR3 bases are TGTGCCAGCAGTCACCCGGGACTAGCGGGAGGGAACACAGATACGCAGTATTTT.

Only a few counts were recorded for this clone. The germline gene is not matched at one end of the junction; a read error may be the cause. The J gene is TRBJ2-1, the V gene TRBV6-8; 9 bases agree with TRBD1. There are 15 residues in the CDR3. CDR1 is MNHGY, CDR2 SAAAGT, per germline. CDR3 sequence (DNA): TGTGCCAGCAGTGACTCGACAGGGGGCTACAATGAGCAGTTCTTC. Protein product: CASSDSTGGYNEQFF.

This clone is large within its sample. The chain carries TRBV6-8 and TRBJ1-1, with D hard to call. There are 13 residues in the CDR3. CDR1 is MNHGY, CDR2 SAAAGT, per germline. The V end lost 4 bases, the J end lost 2 bases, and 8 bases lay between the germline ends. The CDR3 nucleotides are TGTGCCAGCAGTTCGACGGTAAACACTGAAGCTTTCTTT. Translating it yields CASSSTVNTEAFF.

By proportion, this clone is medium-sized. This chain links TRBV11-3 with TRBJ2-7; no clear D. Germline values: CDR1 SGHNT, CDR2 YENEEA. The length of the CDR3 is 15 residues. Trimming took off 6 bases at V and 2 bases at J, with 17 bases between the two ends. The CDR3: CASRDTLTVPYEQYF. The CDR3 coding sequence is TGTGCCAGCAGAGACACCTTAACAGTTCCCTACGAGCAGTACTTC. Drawing the rest from reference TRBV11-3 and TRBJ2-7, the complete variable domain is EAGVVQSPRYKIIEKKQPVAFWCNPISGHNTLYWYLQNLGQGPELLIRYENEEAVDDSQLPKDRFSAERLKGVDSTLKIQPAELGDSAVYLCASRDTLTVPYEQYFGPGTRLTVT.

The table lists this clone with a few counts. The chain combines TRBV9 with TRBJ1-2; D remains unclear. V shed 5 bases and J shed 2 bases, with 7 bases lying between them. Germline V gene data show CDR1 as SGDLS and CDR2 as YYNGEE. The CDR3 is 12 amino acids. In DNA, the CDR3 is TGTGCCAGCAGTGCAGAAAACTATGGCTACACCTTC. Protein: CASSAENYGYTF.

The CDR3 reads CAWSPGTATYEQYF. CDR3 DNA sequence: TGTGCCTGGAGTCCCGGGACAGCTACCTACGAGCAGTACTTC. The chain has TRBV30 and TRBJ2-7, with TRBD1 matching over 7 bases. Germline lookup yields CDR1 GTSNPN and CDR2 SVGIG (reference sequence). The CDR3 is 14 amino acids. With V trimmed by 2 bases and J by 2 bases, 6 bases remained unmatched.

Within the sample, this clone is medium-sized. The V call is TRBV11-3, the J call TRBJ2-7; D perhaps matches TRBD2 (6 bases). Trimming took 5 bases from V and 3 from J, leaving 23 bases between them. This CDR3 is 17 amino acids long. Looked up from germline, CDR1 is SGHNT and CDR2 is YENEEA. This chain's CDR3 is CASSLAGQNIGFYEQYF. CDR3 DNA: TGTGCCAGCAGCCTTGCGGGGCAAAACATCGGATTCTACGAGCAGTACTTC.